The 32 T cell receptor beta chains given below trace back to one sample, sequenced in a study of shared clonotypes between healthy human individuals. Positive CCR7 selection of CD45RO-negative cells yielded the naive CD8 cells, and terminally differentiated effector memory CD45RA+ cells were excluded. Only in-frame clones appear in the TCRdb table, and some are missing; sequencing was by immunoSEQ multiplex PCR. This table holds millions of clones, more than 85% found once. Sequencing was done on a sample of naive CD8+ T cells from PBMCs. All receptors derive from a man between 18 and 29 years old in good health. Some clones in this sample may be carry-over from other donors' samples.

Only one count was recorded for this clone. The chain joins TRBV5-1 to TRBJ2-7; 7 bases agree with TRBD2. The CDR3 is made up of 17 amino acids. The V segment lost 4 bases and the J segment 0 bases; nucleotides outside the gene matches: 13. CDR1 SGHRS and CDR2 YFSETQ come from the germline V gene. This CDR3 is CASSPSRWGGSSYEQYF. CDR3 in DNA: TGCGCCAGCAGCCCATCTCGCTGGGGAGGGAGCTCCTACGAGCAGTACTTC.

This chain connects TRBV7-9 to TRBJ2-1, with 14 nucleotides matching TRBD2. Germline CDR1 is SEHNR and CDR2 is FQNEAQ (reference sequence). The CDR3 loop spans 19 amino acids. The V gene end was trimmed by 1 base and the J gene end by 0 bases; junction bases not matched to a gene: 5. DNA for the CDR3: TGTGCCAGCAGCTTAGGACTAGCGGGAGGGCCAAGCTCCTACAATGAGCAGTTCTTC. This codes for CASSLGLAGGPSSYNEQFF.

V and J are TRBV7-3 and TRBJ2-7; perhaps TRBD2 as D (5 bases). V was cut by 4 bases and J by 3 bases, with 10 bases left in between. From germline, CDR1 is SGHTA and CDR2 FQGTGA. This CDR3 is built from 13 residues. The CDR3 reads CASSSRENYEQYF. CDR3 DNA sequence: TGTGCCAGCAGCTCTAGGGAGAACTACGAGCAGTACTTC. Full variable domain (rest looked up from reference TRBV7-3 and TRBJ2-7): GAGVSQTPSNKVTEKGKYVELRCDPISGHTALYWYRQSLGQGPEFLIYFQGTGAADDSGLPNDRFFAVRPEGSVSTLKIQRTERGDSAVYLCASSSRENYEQYFGPGTRLTVT.

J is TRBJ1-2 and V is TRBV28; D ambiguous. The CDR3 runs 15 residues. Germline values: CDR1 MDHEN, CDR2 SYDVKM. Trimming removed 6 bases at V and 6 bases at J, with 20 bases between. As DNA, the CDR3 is TGTGCCAGCAGCCCCGGGGATCTCAATTGGCATGGCTACACCTTC. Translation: CASSPGDLNWHGYTF.

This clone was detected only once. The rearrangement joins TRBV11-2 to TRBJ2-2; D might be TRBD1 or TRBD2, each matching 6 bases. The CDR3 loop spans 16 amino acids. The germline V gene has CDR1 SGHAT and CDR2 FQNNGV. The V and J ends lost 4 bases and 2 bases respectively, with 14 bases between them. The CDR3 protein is CASSSRGPLNTGELFF. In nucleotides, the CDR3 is TGTGCCAGCAGCTCCCGGGGGCCCCTAAACACCGGGGAGCTGTTTTTT.

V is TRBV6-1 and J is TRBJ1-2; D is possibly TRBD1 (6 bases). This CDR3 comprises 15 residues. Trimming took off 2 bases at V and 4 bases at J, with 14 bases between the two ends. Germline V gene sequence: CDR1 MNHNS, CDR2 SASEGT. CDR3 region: CASSEPPTGIYGYTF. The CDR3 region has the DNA TGTGCCAGCAGTGAACCCCCCACAGGGATCTATGGCTACACCTTC.

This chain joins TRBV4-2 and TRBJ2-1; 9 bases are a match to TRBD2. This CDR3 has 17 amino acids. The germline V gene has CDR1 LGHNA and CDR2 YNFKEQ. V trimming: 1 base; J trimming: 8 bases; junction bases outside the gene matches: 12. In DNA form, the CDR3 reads TGTGCCAGCAGCCAAGGCGTAGCGGGGGTTCCCGCCGATGAGCAGTTCTTC. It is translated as CASSQGVAGVPADEQFF.

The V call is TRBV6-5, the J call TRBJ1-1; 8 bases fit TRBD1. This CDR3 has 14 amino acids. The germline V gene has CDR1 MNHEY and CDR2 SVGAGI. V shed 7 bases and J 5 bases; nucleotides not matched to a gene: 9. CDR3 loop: CASIELQGATEAFF. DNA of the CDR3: TGTGCCAGCATCGAACTCCAGGGGGCAACTGAAGCTTTCTTT.

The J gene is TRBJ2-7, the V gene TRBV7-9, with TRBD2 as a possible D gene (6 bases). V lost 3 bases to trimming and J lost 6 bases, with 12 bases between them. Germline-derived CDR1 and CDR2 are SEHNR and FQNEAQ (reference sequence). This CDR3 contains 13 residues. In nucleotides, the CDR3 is TGTGCCAGCAGCTTCCGGGACTCCGCCGAGCAGTACTTC. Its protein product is CASSFRDSAEQYF.

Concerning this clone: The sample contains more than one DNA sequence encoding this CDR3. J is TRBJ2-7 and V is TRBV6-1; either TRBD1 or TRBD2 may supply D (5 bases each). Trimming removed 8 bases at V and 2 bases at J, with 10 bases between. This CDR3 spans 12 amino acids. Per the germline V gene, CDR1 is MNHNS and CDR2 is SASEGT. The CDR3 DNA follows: TGTGCCAGCTCTGTGGGGGCCTACGAGCAGTACTTC. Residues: CASSVGAYEQYF.

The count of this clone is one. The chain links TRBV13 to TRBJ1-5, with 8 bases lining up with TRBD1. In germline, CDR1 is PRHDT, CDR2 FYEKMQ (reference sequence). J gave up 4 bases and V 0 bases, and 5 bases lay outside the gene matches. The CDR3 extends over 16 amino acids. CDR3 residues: CASSLGGTGGNQPQHF. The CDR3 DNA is TGTGCCAGCAGCTTAGGCGGGACAGGAGGGAATCAGCCCCAGCATTTT.

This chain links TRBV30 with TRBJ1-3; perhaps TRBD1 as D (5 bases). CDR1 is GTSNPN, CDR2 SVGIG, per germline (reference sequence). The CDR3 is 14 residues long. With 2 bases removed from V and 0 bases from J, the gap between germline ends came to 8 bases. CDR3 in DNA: TGTGCCTGGAGTACAGGACACTCTGGAAACACCATATATTTT. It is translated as CAWSTGHSGNTIYF.

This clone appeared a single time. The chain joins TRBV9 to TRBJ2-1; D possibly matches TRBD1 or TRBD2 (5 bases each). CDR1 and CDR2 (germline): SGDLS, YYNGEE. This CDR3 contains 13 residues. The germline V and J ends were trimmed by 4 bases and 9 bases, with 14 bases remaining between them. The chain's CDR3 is CASSIAGTGEQFF. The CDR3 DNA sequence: TGTGCCAGCAGCATAGCCGGGACCGGTGAGCAGTTCTTC.

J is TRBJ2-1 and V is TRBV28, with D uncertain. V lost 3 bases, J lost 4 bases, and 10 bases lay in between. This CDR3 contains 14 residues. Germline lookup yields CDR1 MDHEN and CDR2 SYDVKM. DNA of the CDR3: TGTGCCAGCAGTTTTACACAGCTTTACAATGAGCAGTTCTTC. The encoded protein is CASSFTQLYNEQFF.

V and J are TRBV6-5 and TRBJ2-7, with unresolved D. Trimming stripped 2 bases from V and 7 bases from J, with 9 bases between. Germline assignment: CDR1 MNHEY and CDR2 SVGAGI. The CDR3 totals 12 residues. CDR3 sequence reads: CASSYRDGEQYF. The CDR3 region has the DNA TGTGCCAGCAGTTACCGCGACGGGGAGCAGTACTTC.

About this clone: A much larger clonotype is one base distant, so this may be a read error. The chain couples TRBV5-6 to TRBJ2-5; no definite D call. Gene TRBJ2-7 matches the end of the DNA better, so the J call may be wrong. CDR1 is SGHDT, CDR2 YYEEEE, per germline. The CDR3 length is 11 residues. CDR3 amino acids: CASSSAYEQYF. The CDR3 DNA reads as TGTGCCAGCAGTTCCGCCTACGAGCAGTACTTC.

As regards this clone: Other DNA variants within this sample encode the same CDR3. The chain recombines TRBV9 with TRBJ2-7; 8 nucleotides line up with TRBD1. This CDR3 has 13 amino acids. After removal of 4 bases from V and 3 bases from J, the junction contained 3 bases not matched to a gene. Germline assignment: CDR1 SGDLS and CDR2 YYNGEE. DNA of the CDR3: TGTGCCAGCAGCCTAGGACAGGGCTACGAGCAGTACTTC. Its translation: CASSLGQGYEQYF.

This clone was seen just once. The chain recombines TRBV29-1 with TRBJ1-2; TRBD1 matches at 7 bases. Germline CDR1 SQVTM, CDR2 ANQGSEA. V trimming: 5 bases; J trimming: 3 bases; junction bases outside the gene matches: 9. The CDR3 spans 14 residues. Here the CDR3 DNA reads TGCAGCGTTCTCCGGGACAGTTTCCACTATGGCTACACCTTC. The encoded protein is CSVLRDSFHYGYTF.

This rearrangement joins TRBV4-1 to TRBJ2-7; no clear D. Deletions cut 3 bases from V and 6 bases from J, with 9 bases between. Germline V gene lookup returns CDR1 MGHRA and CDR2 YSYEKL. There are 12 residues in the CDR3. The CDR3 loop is CASSHSTAEQYF. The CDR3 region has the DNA TGCGCCAGCAGCCATTCAACTGCCGAGCAGTACTTC.

CDR3 amino acids: CASSLTSGPSSYEQYF. The CDR3, as DNA: TGTGCCAGCAGCTTGACTAGCGGGCCGAGCTCCTACGAGCAGTACTTC. The rearrangement joins TRBV7-8 to TRBJ2-7; 10 nucleotides agree with TRBD2. This CDR3 comprises 16 residues. Germline loops: CDR1 SGHVS, CDR2 FQNEAQ. V lost 3 bases and J lost 0; bases outside the gene matches: 5.

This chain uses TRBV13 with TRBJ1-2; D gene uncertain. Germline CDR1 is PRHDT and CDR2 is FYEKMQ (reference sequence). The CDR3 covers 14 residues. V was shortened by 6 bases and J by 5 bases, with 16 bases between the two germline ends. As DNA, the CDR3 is TGTGCCAGCAGTAGTGACCGGGGTCCTTATGGCTACACCTTC. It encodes CASSSDRGPYGYTF. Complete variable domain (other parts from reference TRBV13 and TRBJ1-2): AAGVIQSPRHLIKEKRETATLKCYPIPRHDTVYWYQQGPGQDPQFLISFYEKMQSDKGSIPDRFSAQQFSDYHSELNMSSLELGDSALYFCASSSDRGPYGYTFGSGTRLTVV.

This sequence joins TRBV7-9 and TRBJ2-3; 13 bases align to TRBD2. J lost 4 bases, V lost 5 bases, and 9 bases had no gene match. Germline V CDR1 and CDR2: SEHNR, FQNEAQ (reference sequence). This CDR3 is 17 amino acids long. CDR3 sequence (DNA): TGTGCCAGCAGCGAAGGAACTAGCGGGAGGGCAGCAGATACGCAGTATTTT. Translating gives CASSEGTSGRAADTQYF. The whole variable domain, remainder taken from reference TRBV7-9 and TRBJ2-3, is DTGVSQNPRHKITKRGQNVTFRCDPISEHNRLYWYRQTLGQGPEFLTYFQNEAQLEKSRLLSDRFSAERPKGSFSTLEIQRTEQGDSAMYLCASSEGTSGRAADTQYFGPGTRLTVL.

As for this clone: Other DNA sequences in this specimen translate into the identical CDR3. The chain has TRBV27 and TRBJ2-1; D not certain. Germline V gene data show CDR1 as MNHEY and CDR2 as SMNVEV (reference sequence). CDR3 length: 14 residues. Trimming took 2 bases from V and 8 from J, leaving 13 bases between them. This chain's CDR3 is CASSLAGAWDEQFF. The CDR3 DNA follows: TGTGCCAGCAGTTTAGCCGGAGCCTGGGATGAGCAGTTCTTC.

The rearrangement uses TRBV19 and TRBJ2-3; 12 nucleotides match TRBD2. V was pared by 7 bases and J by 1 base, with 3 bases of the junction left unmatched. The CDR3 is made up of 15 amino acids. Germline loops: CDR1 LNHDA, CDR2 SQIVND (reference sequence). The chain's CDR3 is CASTWTSGGTDTQYF. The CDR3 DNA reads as TGTGCCAGTACCTGGACTAGCGGGGGCACAGATACGCAGTATTTT.

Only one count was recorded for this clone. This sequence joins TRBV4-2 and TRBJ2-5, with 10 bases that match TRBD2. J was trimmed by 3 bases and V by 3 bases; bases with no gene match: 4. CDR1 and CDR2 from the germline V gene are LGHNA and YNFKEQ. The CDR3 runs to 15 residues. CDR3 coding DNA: TGTGCCAGCAGCCACCGACTAGCGGGCGAAGAGACCCAGTACTTC. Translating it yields CASSHRLAGEETQYF.

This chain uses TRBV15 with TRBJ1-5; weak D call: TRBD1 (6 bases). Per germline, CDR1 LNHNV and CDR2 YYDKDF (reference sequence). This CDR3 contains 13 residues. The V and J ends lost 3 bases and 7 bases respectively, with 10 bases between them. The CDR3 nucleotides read TGTGCCACCAGCAGTAGGGGGGCCCAGCCCCAGCATTTT. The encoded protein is CATSSRGAQPQHF.

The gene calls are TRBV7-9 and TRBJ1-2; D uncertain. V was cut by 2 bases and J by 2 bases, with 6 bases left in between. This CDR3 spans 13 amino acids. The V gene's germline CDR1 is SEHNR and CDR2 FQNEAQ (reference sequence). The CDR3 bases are TGTGCCAGCAGCTTAACTCCGAACTATGGCTACACCTTC. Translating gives CASSLTPNYGYTF.

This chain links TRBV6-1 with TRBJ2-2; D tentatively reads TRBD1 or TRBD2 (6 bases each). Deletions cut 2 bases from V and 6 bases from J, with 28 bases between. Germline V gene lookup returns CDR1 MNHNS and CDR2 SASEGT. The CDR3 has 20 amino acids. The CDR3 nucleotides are TGTGCCAGCAGTGAACTTGTGGGCCGAGTCCCAGGGGAGGATCCCGGGGAGCTGTTTTTT. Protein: CASSELVGRVPGEDPGELFF.

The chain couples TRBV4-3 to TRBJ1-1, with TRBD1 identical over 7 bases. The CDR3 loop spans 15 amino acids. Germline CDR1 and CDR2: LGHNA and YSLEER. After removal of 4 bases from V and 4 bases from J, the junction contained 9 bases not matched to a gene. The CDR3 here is CASSPRQGGITEAFF. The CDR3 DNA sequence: TGCGCCAGCAGCCCACGACAGGGCGGGATCACTGAAGCTTTCTTT.

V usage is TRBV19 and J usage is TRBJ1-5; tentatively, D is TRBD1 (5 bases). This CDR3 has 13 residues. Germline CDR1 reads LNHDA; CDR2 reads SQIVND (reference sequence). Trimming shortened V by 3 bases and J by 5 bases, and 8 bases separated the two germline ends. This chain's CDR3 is CASSILGDQPQHF. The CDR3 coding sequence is TGTGCCAGTAGTATCTTGGGGGATCAGCCCCAGCATTTT.

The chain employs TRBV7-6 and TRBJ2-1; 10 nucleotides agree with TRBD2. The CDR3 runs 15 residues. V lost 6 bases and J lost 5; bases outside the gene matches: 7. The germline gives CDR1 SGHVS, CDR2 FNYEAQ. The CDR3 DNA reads TGTGCCAGCAGTCTGGGACTAGCGACGCACAATGAGCAGTTCTTC. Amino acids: CASSLGLATHNEQFF.

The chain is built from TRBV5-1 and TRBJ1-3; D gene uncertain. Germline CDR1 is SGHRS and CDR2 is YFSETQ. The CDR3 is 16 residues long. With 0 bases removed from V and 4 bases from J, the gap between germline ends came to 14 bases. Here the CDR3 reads CASSLEDVGGGNTIYF. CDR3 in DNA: TGCGCCAGCAGCTTGGAGGATGTCGGAGGAGGAAACACCATATATTTT.